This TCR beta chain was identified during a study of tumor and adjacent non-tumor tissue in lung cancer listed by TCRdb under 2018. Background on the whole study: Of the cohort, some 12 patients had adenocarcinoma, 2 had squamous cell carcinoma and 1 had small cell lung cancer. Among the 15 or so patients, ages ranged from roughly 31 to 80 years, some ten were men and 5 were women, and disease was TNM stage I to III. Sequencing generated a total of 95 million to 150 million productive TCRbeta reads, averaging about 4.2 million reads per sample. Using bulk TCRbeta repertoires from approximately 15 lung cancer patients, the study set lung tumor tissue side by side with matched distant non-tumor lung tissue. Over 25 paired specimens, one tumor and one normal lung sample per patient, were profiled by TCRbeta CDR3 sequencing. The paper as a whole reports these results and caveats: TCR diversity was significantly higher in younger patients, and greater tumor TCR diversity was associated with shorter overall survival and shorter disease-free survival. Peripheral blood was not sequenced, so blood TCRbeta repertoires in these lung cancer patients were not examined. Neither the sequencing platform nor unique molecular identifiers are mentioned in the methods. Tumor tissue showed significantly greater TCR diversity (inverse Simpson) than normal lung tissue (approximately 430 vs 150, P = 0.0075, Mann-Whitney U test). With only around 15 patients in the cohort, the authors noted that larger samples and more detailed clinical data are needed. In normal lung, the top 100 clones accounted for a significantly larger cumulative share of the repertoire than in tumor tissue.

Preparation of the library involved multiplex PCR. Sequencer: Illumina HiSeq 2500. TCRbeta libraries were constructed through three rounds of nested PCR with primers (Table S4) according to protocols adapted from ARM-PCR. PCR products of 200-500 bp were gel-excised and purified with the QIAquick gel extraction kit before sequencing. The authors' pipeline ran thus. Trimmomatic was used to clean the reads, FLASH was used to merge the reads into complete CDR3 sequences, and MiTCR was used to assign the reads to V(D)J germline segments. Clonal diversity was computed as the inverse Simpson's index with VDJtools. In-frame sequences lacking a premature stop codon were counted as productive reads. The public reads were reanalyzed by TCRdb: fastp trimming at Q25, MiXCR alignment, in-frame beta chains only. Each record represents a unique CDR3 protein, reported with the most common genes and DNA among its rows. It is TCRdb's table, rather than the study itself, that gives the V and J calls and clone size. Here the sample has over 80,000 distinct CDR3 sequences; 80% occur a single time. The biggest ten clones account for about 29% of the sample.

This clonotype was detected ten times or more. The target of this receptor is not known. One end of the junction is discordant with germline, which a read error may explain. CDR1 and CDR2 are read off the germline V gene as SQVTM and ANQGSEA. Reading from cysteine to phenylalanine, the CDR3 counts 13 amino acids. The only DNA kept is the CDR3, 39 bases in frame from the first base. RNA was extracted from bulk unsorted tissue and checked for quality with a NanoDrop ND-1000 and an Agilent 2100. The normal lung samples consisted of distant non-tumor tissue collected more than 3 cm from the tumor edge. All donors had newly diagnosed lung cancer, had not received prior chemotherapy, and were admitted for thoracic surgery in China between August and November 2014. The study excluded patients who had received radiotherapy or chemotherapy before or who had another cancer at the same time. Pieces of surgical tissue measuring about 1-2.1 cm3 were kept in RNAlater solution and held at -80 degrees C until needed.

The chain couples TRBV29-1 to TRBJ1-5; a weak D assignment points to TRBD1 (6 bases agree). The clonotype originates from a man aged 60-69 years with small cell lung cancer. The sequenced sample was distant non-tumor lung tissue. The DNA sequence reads TGCAGCGTTGCAACAGGGAGTTGGCAGCTCCAGCATTTT. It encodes CSVATGSWQLQHF.